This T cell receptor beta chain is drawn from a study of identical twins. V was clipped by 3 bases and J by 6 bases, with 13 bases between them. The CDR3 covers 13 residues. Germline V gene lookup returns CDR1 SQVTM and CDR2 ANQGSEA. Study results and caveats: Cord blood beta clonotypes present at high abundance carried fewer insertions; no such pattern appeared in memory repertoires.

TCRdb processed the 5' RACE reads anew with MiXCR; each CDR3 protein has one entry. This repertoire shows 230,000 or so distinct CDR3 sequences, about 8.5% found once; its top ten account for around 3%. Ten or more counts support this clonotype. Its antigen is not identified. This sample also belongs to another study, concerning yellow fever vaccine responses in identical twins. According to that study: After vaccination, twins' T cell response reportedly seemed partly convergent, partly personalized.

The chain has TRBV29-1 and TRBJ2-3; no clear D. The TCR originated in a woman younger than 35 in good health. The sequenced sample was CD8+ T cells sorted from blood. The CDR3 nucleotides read TGCAGCGTTGAGACCCCGGGCCAGGATACGCAGTATTTT. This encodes CSVETPGQDTQYF.